The 9 T cell receptor beta chains below come from one sample, sequenced in a study of blood T cells in healthy people across ages (dated by TCRdb to the mid-2010s). The library was generated by 5' RACE. The sample was run on an Illumina HiSeq 2500. A second PCR of roughly 6 to 11 cycles was performed with a sample-barcoded 5' primer and a J-beta primer mix. TCRdb redid the processing of the public reads, applying fastp at Q25 and MiXCR, and retained in-frame beta chains. Merged by CDR3 protein, the rows form single entries marked with the most common genes and DNA. The sample records about 1.8 million distinct CDR3 sequences, about 50% of which are singletons. The ten largest make up about 2.1% of the sample. What was sequenced was blood. Every receptor here comes from a middle-aged woman in good health.

V and J are TRBV12-3 or TRBV12-4 and TRBJ2-7; D is undetermined. The CDR3 has 13 residues. Trimming pared 6 bases from V and 6 bases from J, leaving 15 bases between. As DNA, the CDR3 is TGTGCCAGCAGAAAGGACGGATCGCCCGAGCAGTACTTC. Translating it yields CASRKDGSPEQYF.

About this clonotype itself: This may arise from a read error, as a much more abundant clone is one base away. The chain couples TRBV29-1 to TRBJ2-5; no clear D gene. There are 12 residues in the CDR3. The germline CDR1 and CDR2 sequences are SQVTM and ANQGSEA. CDR3 DNA sequence: TGCAGTACGGAGCTAAACCAAGAGACCCAGTACTTC. It is translated as CSTELNQETQYF.

This chain joins TRBV6-4 and TRBJ2-5; tentatively, D is TRBD2 (6 bases). This CDR3 spans 13 amino acids. Germline assignment: CDR1 MRHNA and CDR2 SNTAGT. Trimming left V 4 bases short and J 11 bases short, with 17 bases between. In nucleotides, the CDR3 is TGTGCCAGCAGTGCCACTAGCTTCAGGGAGCAGTACTTC. This encodes CASSATSFREQYF.

The rearrangement links TRBV6-5 to TRBJ2-4; the D is unclear. Germline V lookup: CDR1 MNHEY, CDR2 SVGAGI. This CDR3 region has 12 residues. Trimming left V 8 bases short and J 15 bases short, with 20 bases between. The CDR3 sequence: CASSNRQETRYF. The CDR3 region has the DNA TGTGCCAGCTCCAACAGACAAGAGACCCGGTACTTC.

The chain couples TRBV6-5 to TRBJ2-3; TRBD1 agrees at 8 bases. Germline V gives CDR1 MNHEY, CDR2 SVGAGI. V lost 2 bases, J lost 4 bases, and 8 bases stayed unmatched. The CDR3 has 16 residues. The CDR3 reads CASSYKDRGGADTQYF. The CDR3 DNA reads TGTGCCAGCAGTTACAAAGACAGGGGTGGTGCAGATACGCAGTATTTT.

This chain connects TRBV7-2 to TRBJ1-1; D gene uncertain. The germline V gene has CDR1 SGHTA and CDR2 FQGNSA. Trimming took 1 base from V and 1 from J, leaving 7 bases between them. This CDR3 comprises 14 residues. The CDR3 loop is CASSLDGPNTEAFF. CDR3 bases: TGTGCCAGCAGCTTAGATGGACCGAACACTGAAGCTTTCTTT.

The chain has TRBV20-1 and TRBJ1-2; 7 positions match TRBD1. Germline values: CDR1 DFQATT, CDR2 SNEGSKA (reference sequence). This CDR3 comprises 13 residues. Trimming at V came to 2 bases and at J to 7 bases, leaving 7 bases not matched to a gene. The CDR3, as DNA: TGCAGTGCTAGATTTTCAGGGGGATCTGGCTACACCTTC. This sequence encodes CSARFSGGSGYTF.

This clonotype has more than one count but fewer than ten. The chain is built from TRBV5-1 and TRBJ2-3; D is possibly TRBD1 or TRBD2 (5 bases each). Trimming removed 4 bases at V and 2 bases at J, with 17 bases between. In germline, CDR1 is SGHRS, CDR2 YFSETQ. The CDR3 runs to 16 residues. CDR3 sequence: CASSPQGGGPTDTQYF. The CDR3 coding sequence is TGCGCCAGCAGCCCGCAGGGTGGGGGACCCACAGATACGCAGTATTTT.

The J gene is TRBJ2-3, the V gene TRBV20-1; D is uncertain. CDR1 and CDR2 from the germline V gene are DFQATT and SNEGSKA (reference sequence). The V gene lost 3 bases and the J gene lost 2 bases, with 12 bases spanning the gap. The CDR3 spans 14 residues. CDR3 sequence reads: CSASPRALTDTQYF. The CDR3 region has the DNA TGCAGTGCTAGTCCTAGGGCCCTCACAGATACGCAGTATTTT.